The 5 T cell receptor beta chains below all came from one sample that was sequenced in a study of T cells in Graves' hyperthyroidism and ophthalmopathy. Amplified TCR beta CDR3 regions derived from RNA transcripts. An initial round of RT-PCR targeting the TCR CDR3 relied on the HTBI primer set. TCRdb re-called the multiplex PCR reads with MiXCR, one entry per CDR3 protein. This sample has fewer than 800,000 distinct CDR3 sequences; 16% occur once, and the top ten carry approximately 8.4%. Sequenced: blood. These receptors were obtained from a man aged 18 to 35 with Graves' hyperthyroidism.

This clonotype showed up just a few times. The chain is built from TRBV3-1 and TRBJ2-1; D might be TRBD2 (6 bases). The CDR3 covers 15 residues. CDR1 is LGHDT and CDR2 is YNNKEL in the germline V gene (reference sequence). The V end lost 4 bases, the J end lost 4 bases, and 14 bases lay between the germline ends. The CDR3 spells CASSPIAAGYNEQFF. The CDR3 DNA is TGTGCCAGCAGCCCCATAGCGGCGGGTTACAATGAGCAGTTCTTC.

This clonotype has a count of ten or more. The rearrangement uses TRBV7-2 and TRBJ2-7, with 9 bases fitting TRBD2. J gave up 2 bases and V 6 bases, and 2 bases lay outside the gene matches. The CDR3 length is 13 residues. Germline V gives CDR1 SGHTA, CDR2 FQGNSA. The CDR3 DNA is TGTGCCAGCAGGCGCGGGGGGGCCTACGAGCAGTACTTC. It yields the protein CASRRGGAYEQYF.

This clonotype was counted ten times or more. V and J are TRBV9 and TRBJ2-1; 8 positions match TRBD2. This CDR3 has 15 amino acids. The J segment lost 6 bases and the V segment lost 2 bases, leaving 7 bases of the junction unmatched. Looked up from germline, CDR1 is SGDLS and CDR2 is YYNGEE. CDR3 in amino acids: CASSVGLAGGNEQFF. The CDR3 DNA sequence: TGTGCCAGCAGCGTGGGACTGGCGGGGGGCAATGAGCAGTTCTTC.

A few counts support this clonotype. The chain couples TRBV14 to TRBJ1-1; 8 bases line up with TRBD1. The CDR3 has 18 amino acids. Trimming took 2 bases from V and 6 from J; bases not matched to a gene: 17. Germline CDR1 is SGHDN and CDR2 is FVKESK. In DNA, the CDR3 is TGTGCCAGCAGCCAACTCGGACAGGGTGAGAGGTCTTTCGCTGAAGCTTTCTTT. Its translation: CASSQLGQGERSFAEAFF.

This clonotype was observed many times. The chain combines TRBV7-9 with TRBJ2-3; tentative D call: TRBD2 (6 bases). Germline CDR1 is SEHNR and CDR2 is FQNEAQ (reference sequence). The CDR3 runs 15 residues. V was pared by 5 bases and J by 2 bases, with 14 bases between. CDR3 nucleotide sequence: TGTGCCAGCAGCCCTCGCGCGGGGCCCACAGATACGCAGTATTTT. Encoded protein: CASSPRAGPTDTQYF.